This entry lists 2 T cell receptor beta chains sequenced from one sample in a study of control samples from healthy donors and cancer patients. TCRdb's copy holds only in-frame clones and misses some; the assay was immunoSEQ multiplex PCR. Of roughly 43,000 clones in the sample, 80% to 90% were seen once. Input material: PBMCs. All receptors come from a woman in her fifties or sixties with lung cancer.

The chain combines TRBV30 with TRBJ1-4, with 7 bases lining up with TRBD1. The CDR3 totals 16 residues. Trimming removed 5 bases from V and 4 bases from J; junction bases left unmatched: 13. Germline CDR1 GTSNPN, CDR2 SVGIG (reference sequence). The chain's CDR3 is CAWAGKDRPSNEKLFF. CDR3 DNA: TGTGCCTGGGCGGGAAAGGACAGGCCTAGTAATGAAAAACTGTTTTTT.

V is TRBV5-1 and J is TRBJ2-1, with D possibly being TRBD1 (6 bases). The germline gives CDR1 SGHRS, CDR2 YFSETQ. The CDR3 sequence is 16 residues long. V was cut by 0 bases and J by 0 bases, with 10 bases left in between. The CDR3 DNA reads as TGCGCCAGCAGCTTGGTAGGGACACTCTCCTACAATGAGCAGTTCTTC. Its protein product is CASSLVGTLSYNEQFF.